A selection of T cell receptor beta chains follows, all from one sample in a study of beta chain features in type 1 diabetes. Method: immunoSEQ multiplex PCR; TCRdb's copy keeps in-frame clones and lacks some. Of hundreds of thousands of clones detected, around 16% appear once; the ten largest clones hold 0.09% to 0.095%. The specimen was naive CD4+ T cells from blood. The receptor set was obtained from a man aged 18 to 30 in good health. Both conserved end residues are part of each CDR3. A D gene is named only where the DNA matches it firmly. Part of the rows lack a size; the others show once, few, many or a class for expanded clones.

j_call clone_size v_call d_call cdr3_aa cdr3_nt
TRBJ2-4 few TRBV28 TRBD1 CASTPKGGRGNIQYF TGTGCCAGCACTCCGAAAGGGGGCAGGGGAAACATTCAGTACTTC
TRBJ1-1 NA TRBV6-6 TRBD1 CASSQITTGGTEAFF TGTGCCAGCAGTCAAATTACTACAGGGGGCACTGAAGCTTTCTTT
TRBJ2-1 NA TRBV28 TRBD2 CASTTGGNNEQFF TGTGCCAGCACGACGGGAGGGAACAATGAGCAGTTCTTC
TRBJ2-7 few TRBV4-1 TRBD2 CASSRGLAGEGSSYEQYF TGCGCCAGCAGTCGCGGACTAGCGGGAGAGGGTAGTTCCTACGAGCAGTACTTC
TRBJ2-7 few TRBV29-1 TRBD1 CSVGQGLYEQYF TGCAGCGTAGGACAGGGGCTCTACGAGCAGTACTTC
TRBJ2-7 few TRBV4-1 NA CASSQDSGQRAATSYEQYF TGCGCCAGCAGCCAAGATTCGGGACAGCGGGCGGCAACCTCCTACGAGCAGTACTTC
TRBJ1-2 few TRBV7-9 TRBD1 CASSLAPGTGGNYGYTF TGTGCCAGCAGCTTAGCCCCGGGGACAGGAGGGAACTATGGCTACACCTTC
TRBJ1-2 NA TRBV7-2 TRBD1 CASSPTGNYGYTF TGTGCCAGCAGCCCGACAGGGAACTATGGCTACACCTTC
TRBJ2-1 NA TRBV5-1 NA CASSLAGAGSYNEQFF TGCGCCAGCAGCTTGGCCGGTGCGGGTTCCTACAATGAGCAGTTCTTC
TRBJ1-5 NA TRBV4-1 TRBD1 CASAPLQGSLGQPQHF TGCGCCTCAGCCCCTTTACAGGGGAGTTTAGGTCAGCCCCAGCATTTT
TRBJ2-7 NA TRBV7-9 NA CASSLEILSYEQYF TGTGCCAGCAGCTTGGAAATATTAAGCTATGAGCAGTACTTC
TRBJ2-1 few TRBV7-3 TRBD2 CASSSSGSVSYNEQFF TGTGCCAGCAGCTCCAGCGGGAGTGTCTCCTACAATGAGCAGTTCTTC
TRBJ1-4 few TRBV7-2 TRBD1 CASSPTGRANEKLFF TGTGCCAGCAGTCCGACAGGGAGGGCTAATGAAAAACTGTTTTTT
TRBJ2-4 NA TRBV11-1 TRBD1 CASSPRDRGGIQYF TGTGCCAGCAGCCCCCGGGACAGGGGAGGCATTCAGTACTTC
TRBJ2-7 few TRBV19 TRBD2 CASSRRTSGGGSYEQYF TGTGCCAGTAGCCGTCGGACTAGCGGAGGGGGCTCCTACGAGCAGTACTTC
TRBJ2-6 NA TRBV19 NA CASSEGSGANVLTF TGTGCCAGTAGCGAAGGCTCTGGGGCCAACGTCCTGACTTTC
TRBJ2-5 few TRBV29-1 NA CSLRRGPDQETQYF TGCAGCTTACGGAGAGGCCCAGACCAAGAGACCCAGTACTTC
TRBJ2-3 NA TRBV6-1 NA CASSEVFLSGSTDTQYF TGTGCCAGCAGTGAAGTCTTTTTAAGCGGGAGCACAGATACGCAGTATTTT
TRBJ1-1 few TRBV30 NA CAWVPRVKKTEAFF TGTGCCTGGGTCCCTAGGGTTAAGAAAACTGAAGCTTTCTTT
TRBJ1-1 NA TRBV11-2 TRBD1 CASSSGRQGWAEAFF TGTGCCAGCAGCTCCGGCCGACAGGGGTGGGCTGAAGCTTTCTTT
TRBJ2-5 NA TRBV7-3 TRBD1 CASSLTGRQETQYF TGTGCCAGCAGCTTGACAGGGCGGCAGGAGACCCAGTACTTC
TRBJ2-7 NA TRBV10-3 TRBD2 CAIAGLAGATSSYEQYF TGTGCCATCGCCGGACTAGCGGGGGCCACGAGCTCCTACGAGCAGTACTTC
TRBJ2-1 few TRBV25-1 TRBD2 CASSSGSRFYNEQFF TGTGCCAGCAGCAGCGGGAGCAGATTCTACAATGAGCAGTTCTTC
TRBJ2-1 once TRBV7-3 NA CASSSRQYNEQFF TGTGCCAGCAGCTCAAGACAGTACAATGAGCAGTTCTTC
TRBJ1-2 few TRBV19 NA CASSTYPGAYNYGYTF TGTGCCAGTAGTACCTACCCAGGGGCGTACAACTATGGCTACACCTTC
TRBJ2-4 NA TRBV5-1 NA CASSAQGSSNIQYF TGCGCCAGCAGCGCCCAGGGGTCCTCTAACATTCAGTACTTC
TRBJ2-2 NA TRBV5-4 NA CASSLTVTNTGELFF TGTGCCAGCAGCTTGACAGTAACGAACACCGGGGAGCTGTTTTTT
TRBJ1-1 NA TRBV6-5 NA CASSLEGSVTEAFF TGTGCCAGCAGCCTGGAGGGGTCGGTGACTGAAGCTTTCTTT
TRBJ1-2 NA TRBV4-2 NA CASSQDLLGVYGYTF TGTGCCAGCAGCCAAGATCTCTTGGGAGTCTATGGCTACACCTTC
TRBJ2-7 NA TRBV15 NA CATSRIWTDAYEQYF TGTGCCACCAGCCGCATTTGGACTGATGCCTACGAGCAGTACTTC
TRBJ2-1 NA TRBV5-1 TRBD1 CASSWGQGVIDEQFF TGCGCCAGCAGCTGGGGACAGGGTGTAATCGATGAGCAGTTCTTC
TRBJ1-2 few TRBV7-2 NA CASSPPGRLNYGYTF TGTGCCAGCAGCCCCCCTGGGAGGCTAAACTATGGCTACACCTTC
TRBJ2-3 NA TRBV7-2 NA CASSSQSTLSTDTQYF TGTGCCAGCAGCTCCCAGTCAACACTTAGCACAGATACGCAGTATTTT
TRBJ2-7 NA TRBV5-1 TRBD2 CASSRNPGTSDEQYF TGCGCCAGCAGCCGCAACCCTGGGACTAGCGATGAGCAGTACTTC
TRBJ1-5 NA TRBV5-6 NA CASSSIAGDQPQHF TGTGCCAGCAGCTCTATCGCAGGAGATCAGCCCCAGCATTTT
TRBJ2-3 NA TRBV6-5 NA CASSYSPLRSTSTQYF TGTGCCAGCAGTTACTCTCCCCTGAGGTCTACGTCTACGCAGTATTTT
TRBJ1-6 NA TRBV21-1 NA CASSKDKAASSYNSPLHF TGTGCCAGCAGCAAAGACAAGGCCGCTAGCTCCTATAATTCACCCCTCCACTTT
TRBJ1-1 few TRBV7-2 TRBD1 CASSYRQGGRTEAFF TGTGCCAGCAGCTACCGACAGGGAGGTCGCACTGAAGCTTTCTTT
TRBJ2-3 NA TRBV21-1 NA CASRKSGREGSDCTDTQYF TGTGCCAGCAGGAAAAGTGGCAGAGAGGGGTCTGATTGCACAGATACGCAGTATTTT
TRBJ1-5 NA TRBV9 TRBD1 CASSGGDRGSNQPQHF TGTGCCAGCAGCGGAGGGGACAGGGGAAGTAATCAGCCCCAGCATTTT
TRBJ2-3 few TRBV7-2 TRBD2 CASSRSAGEADTQYF TGTGCCAGCAGCCGTTCAGCGGGAGAGGCAGATACGCAGTATTTT